The 21 T cell receptor beta chains below were found in one sample sequenced in a study of blood T cell repertoires in COVID-19. The protocol was immunoSEQ multiplex PCR, while the TCRdb copy is restricted to in-frame clones and leaves out a portion. The sample has a few hundred thousand clones; around 90% are singletons. Sequenced: peripheral blood. The origin of the receptors is a man in his 70s with acute or convalescent COVID-19.

The chain carries TRBV28 and TRBJ2-2; 7 nucleotides agree with TRBD2. CDR1 MDHEN and CDR2 SYDVKM come from the germline V gene. CDR3 length: 15 residues. Trimming removed 5 bases from V and 6 bases from J; junction bases left unmatched: 9. The CDR3 reads CASSSGEIVPGELFF. In nucleotides, the CDR3 is TGTGCCAGCAGTAGCGGGGAGATAGTACCCGGGGAGCTGTTTTTT.

This clone was counted between two and nine times. This CDR3 reads CASSSTGGAADTQYF. CDR3 nucleotides: TGCGCCAGCAGCTCGACAGGGGGCGCGGCAGATACGCAGTATTTT. The J gene is TRBJ2-3, the V gene TRBV5-1; TRBD1 matches at 10 bases. J was trimmed by 4 bases and V by 3 bases; bases with no gene match: 5. The CDR3 totals 15 residues. The germline V gene has CDR1 SGHRS and CDR2 YFSETQ.

V usage is TRBV5-6 and J usage is TRBJ2-3; tentative D call: TRBD1 (5 bases). CDR3 size: 13 residues. The germline V gene encodes CDR1 SGHDT and CDR2 YYEEEE. Trimming cost V 2 bases and J 4 bases, with 8 bases left between them. The CDR3 region has the DNA TGTGCCAGCAGCTTCCAGGGATCAGATACGCAGTATTTT. Translation gives CASSFQGSDTQYF.

The chain joins TRBV19 to TRBJ2-7, with 12 bases lining up with TRBD1. There are 15 residues in the CDR3. The trim removed 6 bases at V and 5 bases at J, leaving 8 bases unmatched. CDR1 and CDR2 (germline): LNHDA, SQIVND (reference sequence). CDR3 nucleotide sequence: TGTGCCAGTAGCAGCGCGGGACAGGGGGCAGACGAGCAGTACTTC. Encoded protein: CASSSAGQGADEQYF. The variable domain in full, with the rest retrieved from reference TRBV19 and TRBJ2-7, is DGGITQSPKYLFRKEGQNVTLSCEQNLNHDAMYWYRQDPGQGLRLIYYSQIVNDFQKGDIAEGYSVSREKKESFPLTVTSAQKNPTAFYLCASSSAGQGADEQYFGPGTRLTVT.

The chain couples TRBV7-3 to TRBJ2-1, with a tentative D call TRBD2 (5 bases). Trimming took 4 bases from V and 12 from J, leaving 13 bases between them. This CDR3 has 12 residues. Germline assignment: CDR1 SGHTA and CDR2 FQGTGA. The CDR3 loop is CASSSDLGGQFF. DNA for the CDR3: TGTGCCAGCAGCTCGGACCTCGGAGGGCAGTTCTTC.

This rearrangement joins TRBV5-1 to TRBJ2-2, with 7 bases that match TRBD1. The CDR3 spans 15 residues. Trimming removed 2 bases from V and 3 bases from J; junction bases left unmatched: 4. From germline, CDR1 is SGHRS and CDR2 YFSETQ. As DNA, the CDR3 is TGCGCCAGCAGCTTAGGGGGACAGCACACCGGGGAGCTGTTTTTT. Protein product: CASSLGGQHTGELFF.

The V and J genes are TRBV25-1 and TRBJ2-6, with TRBD1 matching over 7 bases. This CDR3 is built from 15 residues. The germline V gene encodes CDR1 MGHDK and CDR2 SYGVNS. V lost 6 bases to trimming and J lost 2 bases; unmatched junction nucleotides: 4. CDR3 bases: TGTGCCAGCAGCCGGACAGGTGCTGGGGCCAACGTCCTGACTTTC. Its protein product is CASSRTGAGANVLTF. The variable domain in full, completed from reference TRBV25-1 and TRBJ2-6, reads EADIYQTPRYLVIGTGKKITLECSQTMGHDKMYWYQQDPGMELHLIHYSYGVNSTEKGDLSSESTVSRIRTEHFPLTLESARPSHTSQYLCASSRTGAGANVLTFGAGSRLTVL.

This chain connects TRBV2 to TRBJ2-5, with 13 bases that match TRBD2. The CDR3 totals 15 residues. In germline, CDR1 is SNHLY, CDR2 FYNNEI. V lost 5 bases and J lost 5; bases outside the gene matches: 5. CDR3 region: CASSQQLAGGETQYF. CDR3 DNA: TGTGCCAGCAGTCAACAACTAGCGGGAGGGGAGACCCAGTACTTC.

This chain connects TRBV3-1 (or the pseudogene TRBV3-2) to TRBJ2-1, with D maybe TRBD2 (6 bases). The CDR3 loop spans 17 amino acids. Looked up from germline, CDR1 is LGHDT and CDR2 is YNNKEL (reference sequence). V was shortened by 2 bases and J by 4 bases, with 18 bases between the two germline ends. Here the CDR3 reads CASSQSVLAGFYNEQFF. The CDR3 nucleotides read TGTGCCAGCAGCCAATCGGTTCTTGCGGGATTTTACAATGAGCAGTTCTTC.

The genes are TRBV19 and TRBJ2-3; 12 bases are shared with TRBD1. Trimming cost V 7 bases and J 3 bases; bases outside gene matches: 11. Germline CDR1 is LNHDA and CDR2 is SQIVND (reference sequence). The CDR3 has 17 amino acids. CDR3 in DNA: TGTGCCAGTACCCCGGGACAGGGGGCGAGCGGAACAGATACGCAGTATTTT. Encoded protein: CASTPGQGASGTDTQYF.

The CDR3 protein is CASSLLDRDNQPQHF. CDR3 coding DNA: TGTGCCAGCAGTTTACTCGACAGGGACAATCAGCCCCAGCATTTT. The genes are TRBV28 and TRBJ1-5, with 7 positions matching TRBD1. Germline V gene sequence: CDR1 MDHEN, CDR2 SYDVKM. Losses at the gene ends were 2 bases for V and 3 bases for J; bases not matched to a gene: 4. This CDR3 spans 15 amino acids. Supplemented by reference TRBV28 and TRBJ1-5, the full variable domain reads DVKVTQSSRYLVKRTGEKVFLECVQDMDHENMFWYRQDPGLGLRLIYFSYDVKMKEKGDIPEGYSVSREKKERFSLILESASTNQTSMYLCASSLLDRDNQPQHFGDGTRLSIL.

The chain joins TRBV5-1 to TRBJ2-6; D is perhaps TRBD2 (6 bases). V lost 2 bases and J lost 0, with 12 bases in between. The CDR3 is made up of 17 amino acids. Germline V gene lookup returns CDR1 SGHRS and CDR2 YFSETQ. The CDR3 sequence is CASSFYGGTSGANVLTF. CDR3 sequence (DNA): TGCGCCAGCAGCTTTTATGGAGGGACCTCTGGGGCCAACGTCCTGACTTTC.

This clone was recorded once. This sequence joins TRBV7-2 and TRBJ2-5; 9 bases map to TRBD2. The CDR3 runs 15 residues. The trim removed 5 bases at V and 5 bases at J, leaving 9 bases unmatched. The germline V gene has CDR1 SGHTA and CDR2 FQGNSA. The CDR3 DNA sequence: TGTGCCAGCAGCCCGCCGGGACTAGCTTGGGAGACCCAGTACTTC. Translated: CASSPPGLAWETQYF. Variable domain in full (rest from reference TRBV7-2 and TRBJ2-5): GAGVSQSPSNKVTEKGKDVELRCDPISGHTALYWYRQSLGQGLEFLIYFQGNSAPDKSGLPSDRFSAERTGGSVSTLTIQRTQQEDSAVYLCASSPPGLAWETQYFGPGTRLLVL.

This chain uses TRBV18 with TRBJ1-1; D is unclear. CDR1 and CDR2 (germline): KGHSH, LQKENI. This CDR3 is 11 amino acids long. V dropped 6 bases and J dropped 4 bases, with 6 bases sitting between them. CDR3 protein: CASSHSTEAFF. CDR3 DNA sequence: TGTGCCAGCTCGCACTCCACTGAAGCTTTCTTT.

The chain couples TRBV15 to TRBJ2-7; TRBD1 matches 10 bases. V shed 7 bases and J 7 bases; nucleotides not matched to a gene: 10. CDR3 size: 14 residues. Germline CDR1 is LNHNV and CDR2 is YYDKDF (reference sequence). The CDR3 loop reads CATTSDRGPFEQYF. CDR3 in DNA: TGTGCCACCACCTCTGACAGGGGGCCGTTTGAGCAGTACTTC.

The chain carries TRBV9 and TRBJ2-3; 10 positions match TRBD2. Germline values: CDR1 SGDLS, CDR2 YYNGEE. V trimming: 3 bases; J trimming: 9 bases; junction bases outside the gene matches: 7. This CDR3 is 14 amino acids long. DNA for the CDR3: TGTGCCAGCAGCGCCCGAGGACTAGCGGAAACGCAGTATTTT. Its translation: CASSARGLAETQYF.

The chain has TRBV6-4 and TRBJ1-1; D uncertain. The CDR3 runs 14 residues. Germline CDR1 and CDR2: MRHNA and SNTAGT. Trimming stripped 2 bases from V and 0 bases from J, with 7 bases between. In DNA form, the CDR3 reads TGTGCCAGCAGTGACCCCTTCTTGAACACTGAAGCTTTCTTT. Encoded protein: CASSDPFLNTEAFF.

The chain recombines TRBV5-6 with TRBJ2-3; 7 bases line up with TRBD2. The junction had 10 bases not matched to a gene; V was cut back by 0 bases and J by 0 bases. CDR3 length: 18 amino acids. Germline assignment: CDR1 SGHDT and CDR2 YYEEEE. In DNA, the CDR3 is TGTGCCAGCAGCTTGGAGTTTAGCGGGTCATCTAGCACAGATACGCAGTATTTT. This translates into CASSLEFSGSSSTDTQYF.

The chain joins TRBV2 to TRBJ1-1; TRBD1 agrees at 10 bases. The CDR3 loop spans 15 amino acids. Germline CDR1 is SNHLY and CDR2 is FYNNEI. V lost 7 bases to trimming and J lost 4 bases; unmatched junction nucleotides: 9. CDR3 sequence: CASKGDRGRSTEAFF. CDR3 nucleotides: TGTGCCAGCAAGGGTGACAGGGGGCGAAGCACTGAAGCTTTCTTT.

V gene TRBV9 combines with J gene TRBJ1-6; tentative D call: TRBD1 (5 bases). The CDR3 totals 15 residues. Trimming removed 5 bases at V and 5 bases at J, with 14 bases between. Germline lookup yields CDR1 SGDLS and CDR2 YYNGEE. CDR3: CASREGGAHNSPLHF. The CDR3 DNA follows: TGTGCCAGCAGGGAGGGAGGGGCGCATAATTCACCCCTCCACTTT.

This sequence joins TRBV5-1 and TRBJ2-3; possible D gene TRBD2, 5 bases. The CDR3 is 15 residues long. Trimming removed 0 bases from V and 2 bases from J, with 10 bases in between. CDR1 SGHRS and CDR2 YFSETQ come from the germline V gene. CDR3 in amino acids: CASSLAWGDTDTQYF. CDR3 DNA: TGCGCCAGCAGCTTGGCCTGGGGAGACACAGATACGCAGTATTTT. Based on the CDR3 plus reference TRBV5-1 and TRBJ2-3, the full variable domain is KAGVTQTPRYLIKTRGQQVTLSCSPISGHRSVSWYQQTPGQGLQFLFEYFSETQRNKGNFPGRFSGRQFSNSRSEMNVSTLELGDSALYLCASSLAWGDTDTQYFGPGTRLTVL.